Shown below are 18 T cell receptor beta chains from a single sample sequenced in a study of blood T cell repertoires in COVID-19 (dated by TCRdb to 2018 to 2020). To prepare the library, the immunoSEQ multiplex PCR assay was applied. The immuneACCESS repertoire file appears here via TCRdb, limited to in-frame rearrangements. These files lack a portion of the clones; in checked studies, under half of the deficit traces to unresolved V genes, and the cause of the others is not known. The sample yields more than 65,000 clones; around 80% were counted once. The ten largest clones capture roughly 13% of the sample. The specimen was peripheral blood. These receptor sequences come from an elderly woman with acute or convalescent COVID-19.

This clone turned up a few times. This chain joins TRBV29-1 and TRBJ1-1; D is perhaps TRBD1 (6 bases). The CDR3 totals 14 residues. The V end was cut by 6 bases, the J end by 2 bases, with 16 bases between. Germline loops: CDR1 SQVTM, CDR2 ANQGSEA. The CDR3 coding sequence is TGCAGCGTAGCCCCCGGACAGCCTAACACTGAAGCTTTCTTT. Translating it yields CSVAPGQPNTEAFF.

J is TRBJ2-7 and V is TRBV7-9; weak D call: TRBD1 (6 bases). Germline V CDR1 and CDR2: SEHNR, FQNEAQ (reference sequence). The ends were cut back, 5 bases at V and 4 bases at J, with 9 bases in the middle. The CDR3 covers 12 residues. The CDR3 DNA sequence: TGTGCCAGCAGCGGGACAAATTACGAGCAGTACTTC. This translates into CASSGTNYEQYF. The entire variable domain, with the rest obtained from reference TRBV7-9 and TRBJ2-7, is as follows: DTGVSQNPRHKITKRGQNVTFRCDPISEHNRLYWYRQTLGQGPEFLTYFQNEAQLEKSRLLSDRFSAERPKGSFSTLEIQRTEQGDSAMYLCASSGTNYEQYFGPGTRLTVT.

This clone was observed a handful of times. The chain combines TRBV27 with TRBJ2-7; D is undetermined. Between the trimmed V and J ends, which lost 3 bases and 3 bases, there was a span of 15 bases. The CDR3 loop spans 15 amino acids. Germline CDR1 MNHEY, CDR2 SMNVEV (reference sequence). CDR3 DNA sequence: TGTGCCAGCAGTTTCGGCGGCAAATTCAACTACGAGCAGTACTTC. It yields the protein CASSFGGKFNYEQYF.

CDR3 sequence (DNA): TGTGCCAGTAGTATGGTCCCCGGGGGCACAGATACGCAGTATTTT. Residues: CASSMVPGGTDTQYF. V is TRBV19 and J is TRBJ2-3; perhaps TRBD2 as D (5 bases). This CDR3 region has 15 residues. Germline V gives CDR1 LNHDA, CDR2 SQIVND (reference sequence). V was pared by 3 bases and J by 1 base, with 11 bases between.

The chain combines TRBV29-1 with TRBJ2-7; 12 bases fit TRBD2. V lost 6 bases to trimming and J lost 0 bases; unmatched junction nucleotides: 6. Germline CDR1 reads SQVTM; CDR2 reads ANQGSEA. The CDR3 totals 15 residues. The CDR3 protein is CSVSGLAGLSYEQYF. CDR3 coding DNA: TGCAGCGTCTCTGGACTAGCGGGGCTCTCCTACGAGCAGTACTTC.

The rearrangement links TRBV7-9 to TRBJ1-4; TRBD1 matches at 7 bases. V was clipped by 5 bases and J by 3 bases; unmatched bases: 6. The germline V gene has CDR1 SEHNR and CDR2 FQNEAQ (reference sequence). This CDR3 is 15 amino acids long. CDR3 sequence: CASSAYRGANEKLFF. In DNA form, the CDR3 reads TGTGCCAGCAGCGCCTACAGGGGAGCTAATGAAAAACTGTTTTTT.

The chain combines TRBV5-1 with TRBJ2-3, with TRBD2 identical over 11 bases. The germline CDR1 and CDR2 sequences are SGHRS and YFSETQ. The CDR3 extends over 17 amino acids. Trimming at V came to 3 bases and at J to 4 bases, leaving 10 bases not matched to a gene. The CDR3 DNA is TGCGCCAGCAGCTCCCCGGAACTAGCGGGAGTGGCAGATACGCAGTATTTT. It is translated as CASSSPELAGVADTQYF.

The genes are TRBV6-6 and TRBJ1-6; D is possibly TRBD1 (5 bases). V was trimmed by 4 bases and J by 5 bases, leaving 12 bases between them. The CDR3 has 15 residues. Germline V gene sequence: CDR1 MNHNY, CDR2 SVGAGI (reference sequence). The CDR3 nucleotides are TGTGCCAGCAGTTCGCGACAGAACGATAATTCACCCCTCCACTTT. Translating it yields CASSSRQNDNSPLHF.

The chain combines TRBV12-3 or TRBV12-4 with TRBJ1-1; D remains unclear. Trimming removed 6 bases at V and 7 bases at J, with 15 bases between. This CDR3 has 13 amino acids. CDR3: CASRTSPPGEAFF. The DNA for the CDR3 is TGTGCCAGCAGAACATCTCCCCCTGGTGAAGCTTTCTTT.

This clone was recorded only once. The chain combines TRBV10-3 with TRBJ2-7, with 9 positions matching TRBD1. Germline V lookup: CDR1 ENHRY, CDR2 SYGVKD. Unmatched junction bases numbered 6, after V lost 3 bases and J lost 0 bases. This CDR3 is built from 16 residues. CDR3 sequence reads: CAISDRQGVSSYEQYF. In DNA, the CDR3 is TGTGCCATCAGTGATCGACAGGGGGTGAGCTCCTACGAGCAGTACTTC.

This chain uses TRBV3-1 (or the pseudogene TRBV3-2) with TRBJ2-5; TRBD2 agrees at 12 bases. The CDR3 has 18 residues. V dropped 0 bases and J dropped 4; count of bases not matched to a gene: 9. CDR1 and CDR2 (germline): LGHDT, YNNKEL (reference sequence). The CDR3 sequence: CASSQDFLAGGYSETQYF. The CDR3 nucleotides read TGTGCCAGCAGCCAAGATTTTCTAGCGGGAGGGTATTCAGAGACCCAGTACTTC.

The rearrangement joins TRBV5-1 to TRBJ2-7, with a tentative D call TRBD2 (6 bases). With 5 bases removed from V and 1 base from J, the gap between germline ends came to 13 bases. The CDR3 loop spans 14 amino acids. Germline CDR1 SGHRS, CDR2 YFSETQ. CDR3 amino acids: CASRTASASYEQYF. The CDR3 region has the DNA TGCGCCAGCAGAACCGCTAGCGCGTCCTACGAGCAGTACTTC.

This clone was seen a handful of times. Since no conserved phenylalanine or tryptophan closes the CDR3, a read error is the likely cause. It is unclear where the CDR3 begins or ends on the DNA, so no DNA is shown, and the CDR3 is as TCRdb lists it. V is TRBV24-1 and J is TRBJ1-2; the table assigns TRBD1, which was not confirmed against the DNA. Ends included, the CDR3 has 8 residues. CDR1 is KGHDR, CDR2 SFDVKD, per germline. The CDR3 region is CATHRDTR.

The CDR3 DNA is TGTGCCAGCAGCTTGGAACTAGCGGGAGGTCACGAGCAGTACTTC. Translation: CASSLELAGGHEQYF. V is TRBV5-5 and J is TRBJ2-7; 12 positions match TRBD2. The germline gives CDR1 SGHKS, CDR2 YYEKEE (reference sequence). Germline trimming cut 0 bases from V and 5 bases from J; bases unmatched to any gene: 3. The CDR3 totals 15 residues. Drawing the rest from reference TRBV5-5 and TRBJ2-7, the complete variable domain is DAGVTQSPTHLIKTRGQQVTLRCSPISGHKSVSWYQQVLGQGPQFIFQYYEKEERGRGNFPDRFSARQFPNYSSELNVNALLLGDSALYLCASSLELAGGHEQYFGPGTRLTVT.

The V gene is TRBV19, the J gene TRBJ2-7; D is undetermined. Trimming removed 3 bases at V and 3 bases at J, with 15 bases between. Germline V lookup: CDR1 LNHDA, CDR2 SQIVND (reference sequence). CDR3 length equals 15 residues. CDR3 sequence (DNA): TGTGCCAGTAGTATCAGACAAAGTGGCCTCTACGAGCAGTACTTC. Its protein product is CASSIRQSGLYEQYF.

The gene calls are TRBV19 and TRBJ2-2; TRBD1 matches at 9 bases. CDR1 and CDR2 (germline): LNHDA, SQIVND (reference sequence). V lost 6 bases to trimming and J lost 5 bases; unmatched junction nucleotides: 10. This CDR3 has 16 amino acids. CDR3: CASRPSRDRDTGELFF. For the CDR3, the DNA is TGTGCCAGTAGACCCTCCCGGGACAGGGATACCGGGGAGCTGTTTTTT.

V usage is TRBV19 and J usage is TRBJ2-6; TRBD1 is a possible D gene (6 bases). CDR1 is LNHDA, CDR2 SQIVND, per germline (reference sequence). CDR3 length: 16 amino acids. V was clipped by 4 bases and J by 2 bases, with 12 bases between them. The CDR3 sequence is CASSTRTAPGANVLTF. Written as DNA, the CDR3 is TGTGCCAGTAGTACCCGGACAGCCCCTGGGGCCAACGTCCTGACTTTC.

The J gene is TRBJ2-2, the V gene TRBV7-8; 9 bases line up with TRBD1. V dropped 5 bases and J dropped 0; count of bases not matched to a gene: 7. Germline values: CDR1 SGHVS, CDR2 FQNEAQ. The CDR3 has 17 residues. CDR3 nucleotide sequence: TGTGCCAGCAGCGATACACAGGGGGCTGCGAACACCGGGGAGCTGTTTTTT. As protein: CASSDTQGAANTGELFF.